This paragraph covers one TCR beta chain sequence. TCRdb re-called the 5' RACE reads, yielding one record per CDR3 amino acid sequence without DNA. The sample includes around 190,000 distinct CDR3 sequences. The record originates from a study of monozygotic twins with inflammatory bowel disease. This CDR3 has 16 amino acids. The germline CDR1 and CDR2 sequences are SGHRS and YFSETQ. V and J are TRBV5-1 and TRBJ1-2; TCRdb lists TRBD1, though no DNA is available to test this call. The sequenced material came from blood. This TCR derives from a human donor with ulcerative colitis or Crohn's disease, or a healthy co-twin of an affected twin (not recorded which). Here the CDR3 reads CASSLVPGNLNYGYTF.